The 17 T cell receptor beta chains reported below all come from one sample, sequenced in a study of technical replicates of blood from a few donors. Here immunoSEQ multiplex PCR was the method, and the copy in TCRdb shows in-frame clones only, minus some. Of some 68,000 clones in the sample, roughly 92% are singletons; the top ten hold approximately 0.36%. Material for sequencing was T cells isolated from PBMCs. The receptors originated from a human donor in good health.

The chain employs TRBV10-3 and TRBJ1-4, with TRBD1 identical over 9 bases. The J segment lost 5 bases and the V segment lost 0 bases, leaving 19 bases of the junction unmatched. This CDR3 spans 21 amino acids. Germline CDR1 is ENHRY and CDR2 is SYGVKD. CDR3 sequence: CAISESGTGFSLTRKNEKLFF. The CDR3 DNA reads as TGTGCCATCAGTGAGTCGGGGACAGGGTTTTCTCTTACTCGAAAGAATGAAAAACTGTTTTTT.

The J gene is TRBJ2-2, the V gene TRBV2; 7 positions match TRBD1. The CDR3 spans 15 residues. After removal of 4 bases from V and 2 bases from J, the junction contained 4 bases not matched to a gene. Germline V CDR1 and CDR2: SNHLY, FYNNEI. Here the CDR3 reads CASSVSGGNTGELFF. The CDR3 DNA sequence: TGTGCCAGCAGTGTATCAGGGGGTAACACCGGGGAGCTGTTTTTT.

V is TRBV7-6 and J is TRBJ2-5; 7 bases align to TRBD1. V was pared by 1 base and J by 2 bases, with 1 base of the junction left unmatched. The germline CDR1 and CDR2 sequences are SGHVS and FNYEAQ. CDR3 length: 14 amino acids. CDR3 sequence (DNA): TGTGCCAGCAGCTTAGGGACAGGTCAAGAGACCCAGTACTTC. Translated, it gives CASSLGTGQETQYF.

This clone occurred a few times. The chain employs TRBV13 and TRBJ1-1; D unresolved. The CDR3 is 13 amino acids. CDR1 and CDR2 (germline): PRHDT, FYEKMQ (reference sequence). V lost 5 bases to trimming and J lost 0 bases, with 7 bases between them. The CDR3 DNA follows: TGTGCCAGCAGCATAACACTGAACACTGAAGCTTTCTTT. Protein sequence: CASSITLNTEAFF.

The rearrangement uses TRBV5-1 and TRBJ2-3, with 9 positions matching TRBD2. This CDR3 is built from 16 residues. V shed 0 bases and J 2 bases; nucleotides not matched to a gene: 4. In germline, CDR1 is SGHRS, CDR2 YFSETQ. Here the CDR3 reads CASSLGLAEITDTQYF. The CDR3 DNA reads as TGCGCCAGCAGCTTGGGACTAGCGGAGATCACAGATACGCAGTATTTT.

J is TRBJ2-7 and V is TRBV7-2; 7 nucleotides match TRBD1. With 0 bases clipped from V and 1 base from J, the junction kept 3 bases outside the gene matches. Per germline, CDR1 SGHTA and CDR2 FQGNSA. The CDR3 is 15 residues long. The CDR3 region has the DNA TGTGCCAGCAGCTTAGCGCCGGGACAGTCCTACGAGCAGTACTTC. Its translation is CASSLAPGQSYEQYF.

The rearrangement joins TRBV10-3 to TRBJ2-1; the match to TRBD1 covers 7 bases. Germline lookup yields CDR1 ENHRY and CDR2 SYGVKD. The CDR3 runs 17 residues. The ends lost 0 bases at V and 9 bases at J; junction bases unmatched: 14. The DNA of the CDR3 is TGTGCCATCAGTGAGTCCGCGAGGACAGGCCTGTATGGTGAGCAGTTCTTC. It translates to CAISESARTGLYGEQFF.

CDR3 amino acids: CASSLAGGRELFF. The CDR3 nucleotides are TGCGCCAGCAGCTTGGCAGGGGGCCGGGAGCTGTTTTTT. The V gene is TRBV5-1, the J gene TRBJ2-2; 8 bases are a match to TRBD1. CDR1 is SGHRS, CDR2 YFSETQ, per germline. Unmatched junction bases numbered 1, after V lost 0 bases and J lost 9 bases. CDR3 length equals 13 residues. The whole variable domain, filled in from reference TRBV5-1 and TRBJ2-2, reads KAGVTQTPRYLIKTRGQQVTLSCSPISGHRSVSWYQQTPGQGLQFLFEYFSETQRNKGNFPGRFSGRQFSNSRSEMNVSTLELGDSALYLCASSLAGGRELFFGEGSRLTVL.

The gene calls are TRBV29-1 and TRBJ1-1; no clear D. From germline, CDR1 is SQVTM and CDR2 ANQGSEA. V was cut by 7 bases and J by 3 bases, with 15 bases left in between. The CDR3 is made up of 13 amino acids. The CDR3 is CSALLGVYTEAFF. CDR3 DNA: TGCAGCGCCTTATTGGGCGTCTACACTGAAGCTTTCTTT.

This clone was seen once. The chain uses TRBV19 and TRBJ2-1; 11 nucleotides match TRBD2. After removal of 1 base from V and 4 bases from J, the junction contained 0 bases not matched to a gene. Per germline, CDR1 LNHDA and CDR2 SQIVND (reference sequence). The CDR3 runs 15 residues. The chain's CDR3 is CASSIGLAGYNEQFF. The CDR3 DNA sequence: TGTGCCAGTAGTATAGGACTAGCGGGATACAATGAGCAGTTCTTC. The variable domain in full, with the rest retrieved from reference TRBV19 and TRBJ2-1, is DGGITQSPKYLFRKEGQNVTLSCEQNLNHDAMYWYRQDPGQGLRLIYYSQIVNDFQKGDIAEGYSVSREKKESFPLTVTSAQKNPTAFYLCASSIGLAGYNEQFFGPGTRLTVL.

The V and J genes are TRBV7-9 and TRBJ2-7; D ambiguous. The V end was cut by 4 bases, the J end by 4 bases, with 11 bases between. This CDR3 is 13 amino acids long. Germline V lookup: CDR1 SEHNR, CDR2 FQNEAQ (reference sequence). For the CDR3, the DNA is TGTGCCAGCAGCTCCGACCGACATTACGAGCAGTACTTC. Amino acids: CASSSDRHYEQYF.

This chain connects TRBV11-2 to TRBJ2-1; TRBD2 is a possible D gene (6 bases). The CDR3 length is 16 residues. The V end was cut by 2 bases, the J end by 7 bases, with 18 bases between. In germline, CDR1 is SGHAT, CDR2 FQNNGV. The CDR3 nucleotides are TGTGCCAGCAGCTTAACGGAGGGACTCTCACCGAATGAGCAGTTCTTC. Its translation: CASSLTEGLSPNEQFF.

This chain links TRBV27 with TRBJ2-3; 8 bases match TRBD2. The CDR3 sequence is 14 residues long. The V gene end was trimmed by 4 bases and the J gene end by 2 bases; junction bases not matched to a gene: 2. Germline V gene data show CDR1 as MNHEY and CDR2 as SMNVEV (reference sequence). CDR3 DNA sequence: TGTGCCAGCAGTTCACTAGCGGACACAGATACGCAGTATTTT. It yields the protein CASSSLADTDTQYF.

This chain links TRBV2 with TRBJ2-7; 8 positions match TRBD1. CDR1 and CDR2 from the germline V gene are SNHLY and FYNNEI. The junction had 8 bases not matched to a gene; V was cut back by 4 bases and J by 0 bases. CDR3 length equals 16 residues. CDR3 residues: CASSVYRDRSSYEQYF. CDR3 in DNA: TGTGCCAGCAGTGTGTACCGGGACAGGAGCTCCTACGAGCAGTACTTC.

This rearrangement joins TRBV18 to TRBJ2-5; D is possibly TRBD2 (6 bases). The CDR3 runs 15 residues. Germline-derived CDR1 and CDR2 are KGHSH and LQKENI. V was trimmed by 3 bases and J by 2 bases, leaving 13 bases between them. CDR3 amino acids: CASSPGRESQETQYF. DNA for the CDR3: TGTGCCAGCTCACCGGGTCGGGAGAGTCAAGAGACCCAGTACTTC.

This clone was detected only once. The chain links TRBV29-1 to TRBJ2-2; 14 bases are a match to TRBD2. The germline V gene encodes CDR1 SQVTM and CDR2 ANQGSEA. V lost 4 bases to trimming and J lost 3 bases; unmatched junction nucleotides: 1. The CDR3 sequence is 15 residues long. The CDR3 DNA sequence: TGCAGCGTTGCGACTAGCGGGAGGGACACCGGGGAGCTGTTTTTT. This sequence encodes CSVATSGRDTGELFF.

The chain joins TRBV5-1 to TRBJ2-5, with 8 bases aligning to TRBD2. Germline CDR1 and CDR2: SGHRS and YFSETQ. Losses at the gene ends were 4 bases for V and 5 bases for J; bases not matched to a gene: 13. CDR3 size: 16 residues. Here the CDR3 reads CASSDRSIAGRETQYF. The CDR3, as DNA: TGCGCCAGCAGCGATCGTTCTATAGCGGGAAGGGAGACCCAGTACTTC.